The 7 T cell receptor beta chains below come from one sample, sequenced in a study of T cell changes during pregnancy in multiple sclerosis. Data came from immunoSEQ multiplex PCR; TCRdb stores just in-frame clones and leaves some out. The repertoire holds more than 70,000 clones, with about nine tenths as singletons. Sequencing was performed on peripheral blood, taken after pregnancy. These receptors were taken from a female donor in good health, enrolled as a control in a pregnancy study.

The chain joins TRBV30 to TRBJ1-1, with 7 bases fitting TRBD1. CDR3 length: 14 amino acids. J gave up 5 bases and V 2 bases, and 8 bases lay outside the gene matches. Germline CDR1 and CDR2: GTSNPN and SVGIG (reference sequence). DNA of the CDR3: TGTGCCTGGAGTCTAGACAGGGAGAGAACTGAAGCTTTCTTT. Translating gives CAWSLDRERTEAFF. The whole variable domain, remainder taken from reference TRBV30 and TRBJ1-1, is SQTIHQWPATLVQPVGSPLSLECTVEGTSNPNLYWYRQAAGRGLQLLFYSVGIGQISSEVPQNLSASRPQDRQFILSSKKLLLSDSGFYLCAWSLDRERTEAFFGQGTRLTVV.

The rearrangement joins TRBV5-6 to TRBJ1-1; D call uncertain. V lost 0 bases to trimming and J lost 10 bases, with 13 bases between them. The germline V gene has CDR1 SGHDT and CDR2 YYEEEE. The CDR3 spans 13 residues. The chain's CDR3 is CASSLELRLGAFF. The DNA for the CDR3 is TGTGCCAGCAGCTTGGAGCTAAGACTTGGAGCTTTCTTT.

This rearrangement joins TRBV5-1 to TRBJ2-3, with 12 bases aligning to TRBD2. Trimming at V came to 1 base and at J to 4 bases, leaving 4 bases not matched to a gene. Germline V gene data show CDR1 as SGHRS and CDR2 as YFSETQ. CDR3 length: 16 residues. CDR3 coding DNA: TGCGCCAGCAGCTTGAAGGCTAGCGGGGGGGCAGATACGCAGTATTTT. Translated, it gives CASSLKASGGADTQYF.

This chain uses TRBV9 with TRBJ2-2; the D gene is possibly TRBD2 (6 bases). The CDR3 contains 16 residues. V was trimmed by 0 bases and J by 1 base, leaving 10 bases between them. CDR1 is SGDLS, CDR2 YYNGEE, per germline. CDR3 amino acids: CASSVALGGNTGELFF. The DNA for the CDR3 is TGTGCCAGCAGCGTAGCTTTGGGGGGGAACACCGGGGAGCTGTTTTTT.

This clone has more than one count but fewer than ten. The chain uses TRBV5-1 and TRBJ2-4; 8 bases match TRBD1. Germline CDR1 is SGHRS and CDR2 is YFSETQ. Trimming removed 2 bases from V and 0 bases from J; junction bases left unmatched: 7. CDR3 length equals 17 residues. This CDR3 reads CASSLGRQGIAKNIQYF. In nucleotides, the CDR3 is TGCGCCAGCAGCTTAGGGCGACAGGGGATAGCCAAAAACATTCAGTACTTC.

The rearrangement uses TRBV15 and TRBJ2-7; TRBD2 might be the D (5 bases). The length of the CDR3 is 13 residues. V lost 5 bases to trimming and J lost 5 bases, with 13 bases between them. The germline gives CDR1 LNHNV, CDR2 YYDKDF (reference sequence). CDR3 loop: CATSSGRFNEQYF. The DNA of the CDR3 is TGTGCCACCAGCTCGGGGAGATTCAACGAGCAGTACTTC. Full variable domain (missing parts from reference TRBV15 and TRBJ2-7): DAMVIQNPRYQVTQFGKPVTLSCSQTLNHNVMYWYQQKSSQAPKLLFHYYDKDFNNEADTPDNFQSRRPNTSFCFLDIRSPGLGDTAMYLCATSSGRFNEQYFGPGTRLTVT.

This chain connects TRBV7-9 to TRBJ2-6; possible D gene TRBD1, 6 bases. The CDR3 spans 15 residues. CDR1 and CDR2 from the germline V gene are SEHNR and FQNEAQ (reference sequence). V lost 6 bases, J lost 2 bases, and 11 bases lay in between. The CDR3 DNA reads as TGTGCCAGCAGTTCAGGGGTAACTGGGGCCAACGTCCTGACTTTC. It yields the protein CASSSGVTGANVLTF.